The rows below give T cell receptor beta chains drawn from one sample of a study of T cells in Graves' hyperthyroidism and ophthalmopathy. Using its own MiXCR run on the multiplex PCR reads, TCRdb lists one record per CDR3 protein. This table has fewer than 350,000 distinct CDR3 sequences, about a sixth appearing once. Sequencing used blood. These receptors originate from a woman in her thirties or forties with Graves' ophthalmopathy. CDR3s include the opening cysteine and the closing phenylalanine or tryptophan.

>TRBJ2-1|16|TRBV7-2
CASSQPRRSSYNEQFF
>TRBJ1-2|15|TRBV10-3
CAISQTGQDVYGYTF
>TRBJ2-2|14|TRBV30
CAWSVFLNTGELFF
>TRBJ1-5|13|TRBV7-2
CASSLRQNQPQHF
>TRBJ1-2|14|TRBV30
CAWSTRQGLYGYTF
>TRBJ1-5|12|TRBV20-1
CSAGQPTLPQHF
>TRBJ2-2|16|TRBV11-1
CASSLVSGENTGELFF
>TRBJ2-2|15|TRBV20-1
CSALCTGANTGELFF
>TRBJ1-2|13|TRBV7-8
CASSLQQRYGYTF
>TRBJ2-5|16|TRBV7-2
CASSLRSAGGSETQYF
>TRBJ2-5|15|TRBV7-8
CATRRGLAGGETQYF
>TRBJ1-2|14|TRBV11-1
CASSVGYGNYGYTF
>TRBJ1-5|15|TRBV15
CATSSDRVGNQPQHF
>TRBJ2-7|15|TRBV28
CASSGQPEHTYEQYF
>TRBJ2-5|15|TRBV9
CASSADGRPGETQYF
>TRBJ2-5|14|TRBV7-2
CASSLAHGQETQYF
>TRBJ1-3|14|TRBV18
CASSPGTVGNTIYF
>TRBJ2-7|13|TRBV30
CAWSTPGPYEQYF
>TRBJ2-7|12|TRBV6-2/TRBV6-3
CTSTDTSYEQYF
>TRBJ2-5|15|TRBV10-3
CAISEFGRSQETQYF
>TRBJ2-6|19|TRBV19
CASSTLLVQGFSGANVLTF
>TRBJ2-2|14|TRBV6-5
CASRQGAGTGELFF
>TRBJ2-2|16|TRBV6-5
CASSYSQGFGTGELFF
>TRBJ1-3|16|TRBV11-1
CASSKTTRGDGNTIYF
>TRBJ2-7|14|TRBV6-1
CASSDDLTSYEQYF
>TRBJ2-7|21|TRBV20-1
CSASPRPDYTLGQSRAYEQYF
>TRBJ1-1|13|TRBV7-3
CASSPPGGREAFF
>TRBJ2-7|12|TRBV5-1
CASSGNTYEQYF
>TRBJ2-5|14|TRBV6-2/TRBV6-3
CASSRTGPQETQYF
>TRBJ1-2|15|TRBV4-3
CASSPDGGSGYGYTF
>TRBJ1-5|13|TRBV6-5
CASSYSKNQPQHF
>TRBJ2-5|15|TRBV28
CASSPPLGHRETQYF
>TRBJ1-1|13|TRBV4-1
CASSPLGATEAFF
>TRBJ2-3|15|TRBV4-1
CASSQVLAPADTQYF
>TRBJ1-2|14|TRBV19
CASSMDSGPHGYTF
>TRBJ1-5|17|TRBV11-1
CASSLGGTGGGNQPQHF
>TRBJ1-6|15|TRBV7-2
CASSYKTGYNSPLHF
>TRBJ1-2|16|TRBV6-1
CASSEWEGRTDYGYTF
>TRBJ1-2|14|TRBV28
CASSLFVGGDGYTF
>TRBJ2-5|17|TRBV28
CASSAPGTVFAKETQYF
>TRBJ2-5|14|TRBV27
CASRPPGGPKTQYF
>TRBJ2-7|13|TRBV20-1
CSAQREGTSEQYF
>TRBJ1-2|13|TRBV2
CASSGVQGHGYTF
>TRBJ2-5|12|TRBV6-1
CASSRTEETQYF
>TRBJ2-7|16|TRBV6-1
CASSKSRTVSSYEQYF
>TRBJ1-2|14|TRBV7-9
CASSFFGQLAGYTF
>TRBJ1-2|14|TRBV5-1
CASSFRLTGYGYTF
>TRBJ2-2|14|TRBV20-1
CSARTPGATGELFF
>TRBJ1-2|15|TRBV5-1
CASSFGGQANYGYTF
>TRBJ2-7|14|TRBV6-5
CASSTDHGSYEQYF
>TRBJ1-5|16|TRBV6-5
CASSYSGTGLNQPQHF
>TRBJ1-1|14|TRBV18
CASSRSGPDTEAFF
>TRBJ2-7|14|TRBV12-3/TRBV12-4
CASSLGGMSYEQYF
>TRBJ2-2|14|TRBV4-1
CASRRGTVTGELFF
>TRBJ1-1|14|TRBV5-1
CASSPGTGPTEAFF
>TRBJ1-1|16|TRBV28
CASSTLWGATDTEAFF
>TRBJ2-5|13|TRBV6-2/TRBV6-3
CASSRTEQETQYF